The rows below give T cell receptor beta chains drawn from one sample of a study of blood T cell repertoires in COVID-19. Assay: immunoSEQ multiplex PCR; the TCRdb copy retains only in-frame clones and omits some. In the table there are approximately 220,000 clones, roughly 86% of which are singletons. Sequencing input: peripheral blood. All receptors come from a man in his fifties or sixties with acute or convalescent COVID-19. CDR3s include the opening cysteine and the closing phenylalanine or tryptophan. Each record gives: CDR3 protein, CDR3 DNA, clone size, D gene, V gene, J gene. The D gene is left open where the match is weak. Some rows have no size entry. The others give once, few or many, or a class for an expanded clone.

CDR3 protein: CAWAGNTEAFF; CDR3 DNA: TGTGCCTGGGCGGGGAACACTGAAGCTTTCTTT; clone size: .; D gene: .; V gene: TRBV30; J gene: TRBJ1-1
CDR3 protein: CASSSAQGGGTEAFF; CDR3 DNA: TGCGCCAGCAGCTCGGCACAGGGAGGGGGCACTGAAGCTTTCTTT; clone size: .; D gene: .; V gene: TRBV5-1; J gene: TRBJ1-1
CDR3 protein: CSASGQTGDASEEQYF; CDR3 DNA: TGCAGTGCTAGTGGTCAGACAGGGGATGCGTCGGAGGAGCAGTACTTC; clone size: .; D gene: TRBD1; V gene: TRBV20-1; J gene: TRBJ2-7
CDR3 protein: CASSLNSGGRYEQYF; CDR3 DNA: TGTGCCAGCAGCTTAAATAGCGGGGGGCGCTACGAGCAGTACTTC; clone size: .; D gene: TRBD2; V gene: TRBV7-2; J gene: TRBJ2-7
CDR3 protein: CASTPRGDRHYEQYF; CDR3 DNA: TGTGCCAGCACCCCGAGAGGGGACAGGCACTACGAGCAGTACTTC; clone size: many; D gene: TRBD1; V gene: TRBV7-9; J gene: TRBJ2-7
CDR3 protein: CAWSVRRNEKLFF; CDR3 DNA: TGTGCCTGGAGTGTACGGCGGAATGAAAAACTGTTTTTT; clone size: .; D gene: .; V gene: TRBV30; J gene: TRBJ1-4
CDR3 protein: CASSPPGLAGIANTGELFF; CDR3 DNA: TGCGCCAGCAGTCCCCCGGGACTAGCGGGGATCGCGAACACCGGGGAGCTGTTTTTT; clone size: .; D gene: TRBD2; V gene: TRBV23-1; J gene: TRBJ2-2
CDR3 protein: CASIRQGTNEKLFF; CDR3 DNA: TGTGCCAGCATCCGACAGGGGACTAATGAAAAACTGTTTTTT; clone size: once; D gene: TRBD1; V gene: TRBV2; J gene: TRBJ1-4
CDR3 protein: CASGQGLDSPLHF; CDR3 DNA: TGTGCCAGCGGACAGGGCTTGGATTCACCCCTCCACTTT; clone size: .; D gene: TRBD1; V gene: TRBV12-3/TRBV12-4; J gene: TRBJ1-6
CDR3 protein: CASSLAPPGTGDYEQYF; CDR3 DNA: TGCGCCAGCAGCTTGGCCCCTCCCGGGACAGGGGATTACGAGCAGTACTTC; clone size: .; D gene: TRBD1; V gene: TRBV5-1; J gene: TRBJ2-7
CDR3 protein: CASRDRDHSNQPQHF; CDR3 DNA: TGTGCCAGTAGGGACAGGGATCACAGCAATCAGCCCCAGCATTTT; clone size: .; D gene: TRBD1; V gene: TRBV19; J gene: TRBJ1-5
CDR3 protein: CASSPQAGTNTEAFF; CDR3 DNA: TGTGCCAGCAGCCCCCAGGCGGGGACGAACACTGAAGCTTTCTTT; clone size: .; D gene: .; V gene: TRBV7-3; J gene: TRBJ1-1
CDR3 protein: CASSSSGQVNYEQYF; CDR3 DNA: TGCGCCAGCAGCTCGTCAGGACAGGTCAACTACGAGCAGTACTTC; clone size: .; D gene: TRBD1; V gene: TRBV5-1; J gene: TRBJ2-7
CDR3 protein: CASSSNRGYEQYF; CDR3 DNA: TGTGCCAGCAGTAGCAACAGGGGCTACGAGCAGTACTTC; clone size: few; D gene: TRBD1; V gene: TRBV28; J gene: TRBJ2-7
CDR3 protein: CASSDRTSGGYQETQYF; CDR3 DNA: TGTGCCAGCAGTGATAGGACTAGCGGGGGGTACCAAGAGACCCAGTACTTC; clone size: .; D gene: TRBD2; V gene: TRBV2; J gene: TRBJ2-5
CDR3 protein: CATQRTGSSYEQYF; CDR3 DNA: TGTGCCACTCAAAGGACAGGGTCCTCCTACGAGCAGTACTTC; clone size: .; D gene: TRBD1; V gene: TRBV10-3; J gene: TRBJ2-7
CDR3 protein: CASTRAGGSEKLFF; CDR3 DNA: TGTGCCAGCACCCGGGCAGGGGGGAGTGAAAAACTGTTTTTT; clone size: .; D gene: TRBD1; V gene: TRBV2; J gene: TRBJ1-4
CDR3 protein: CASSLAATGASYEQYF; CDR3 DNA: TGTGCCAGCAGCTTAGCGGCGACAGGGGCCTCCTACGAGCAGTACTTC; clone size: .; D gene: TRBD1; V gene: TRBV7-2; J gene: TRBJ2-7